The present entry profiles one TCR beta chain with its context. The data derive from a study of blood T cell repertoires in COVID-19. Whole-study context: The United States, Italy and Spain were the sources of the acute and convalescent COVID-19 samples. Nucleic acid was either cDNA or gDNA, and it came from T cells, B-cell-depleted T cells, or PBMCs.

As handled by the study authors: How many nucleated cells were present was estimated from reference gene primer amplification. Profiled with immunoSEQ multiplex PCR; TCRdb holds only in-frame clones, not every one. Clone size and the V and J calls come from that table; the DNA yielded D and trimming. The table records under 140,000 clones, 76% of them present only once. Source material: peripheral blood. The TCR was taken from a woman older than 75 with acute or convalescent COVID-19.

The CDR3 sequence is CASSSGGQGRTQYF. The CDR3 region has the DNA TGTGCCAGCAGCTCCGGCGGACAGGGGCGGACCCAGTACTTC. This rearrangement joins TRBV27 to TRBJ2-5; TRBD1 matches 9 bases. Germline V gene sequence: CDR1 MNHEY, CDR2 SMNVEV (reference sequence). After removal of 6 bases from V and 7 bases from J, the junction contained 9 bases not matched to a gene. The CDR3 runs to 14 residues.